The entry below gives a single T cell receptor (beta chain) sequence along with its context. Germline CDR1 reads KGHSY; CDR2 reads FQNENV. Germline trimming cut 4 bases from V and 0 bases from J; bases unmatched to any gene: 5. The CDR3 has 15 amino acids. The data were taken from a study of cytomegalovirus exposure and HLA in healthy donors. 13 Jbeta primers and 60 Vbeta primers were used for the PCR. TCRdb's copy holds only in-frame clones and misses some; the assay was immunoSEQ multiplex PCR. This table holds under 200,000 clones, 68% found once. This TCR was recovered from a man aged 50 or older in good health and CMV-seronegative. The specimen was PBMCs. The rearrangement uses TRBV16 and TRBJ1-2; 7 bases match TRBD1. The chain's CDR3 is CASSRFGTANYGYTF. The CDR3 bases are TGTGCCAGCAGCCGTTTTGGGACAGCTAACTATGGCTACACCTTC. The full variable domain, with the rest looked up from reference TRBV16 and TRBJ1-2, is GEEVAQTPKHLVRGEGQKAKLYCAPIKGHSYVFWYQQVLKNEFKFLISFQNENVFDETGMPKERFSAKCLPNSPCSLEIQATKLEDSAVYFCASSRFGTANYGYTFGSGTRLTVV.